These T cell receptor beta chains were read from a single sample in a study of blood T cell repertoires in COVID-19. The method was immunoSEQ multiplex PCR; TCRdb's version includes in-frame clones alone and lacks a portion of them. The table lists roughly 200,000 clones, about 91% of them singletons. The sample was PBMCs or T cells enriched from blood (not recorded which). The origin of the receptors is a man younger than 35 with acute COVID-19. Both conserved end residues are part of each CDR3. The D gene is left open where the match is weak. Clone size is stated in some rows and not others, as once, few, many or a class when expanded.

abundance	v_gene	j_gene	d_gene	CDR3nt	CDR3aa
-	TRBV2	TRBJ2-7	TRBD1	TGTGCCAGCAAGGGACAGAGCTCCTACGAGCAGTACTTC	CASKGQSSYEQYF
-	TRBV19	TRBJ2-3	TRBD1	TGTGCCAGTAGGCGGGGACAGGGGGTTGGAGATACGCAGTATTTT	CASRRGQGVGDTQYF
-	TRBV12-3/TRBV12-4	TRBJ2-1	-	TGTGCCAGCAGTTCCCCCCCCCGGGAGCAGTTCTTC	CASSSPPREQFF
-	TRBV29-1	TRBJ2-1	TRBD2	TGCAGCGTTGGGGCGGGACTAGCGGGAAGAGGCTCCTACAATGAGCAGTTCTTC	CSVGAGLAGRGSYNEQFF
-	TRBV27	TRBJ2-2	-	TGTGCCAGCAGTTTAGTAGGGACTTTCACCGGGGAGCTGTTTTTT	CASSLVGTFTGELFF
once	TRBV6-2/TRBV6-3	TRBJ1-5	-	TGTGCCAGCAGTTTGGGGAGGGGATTTGGCAATCAGCCCCAGCATTTT	CASSLGRGFGNQPQHF
-	TRBV4-2	TRBJ2-7	TRBD1	TGTGCCAGCAGCCAAGGTATCAGGGGGACCTACGAGCAGTACTTC	CASSQGIRGTYEQYF
-	TRBV4-1	TRBJ1-4	TRBD1	TGCGCCAGCAGCCGAGAGGGGGCCCTTAATGAAAAACTGTTTTTT	CASSREGALNEKLFF
-	TRBV27	TRBJ2-3	TRBD2	TGTGCCAGCAGTTCTTGGACTAGGCCTAGCACAGATACGCAGTATTTT	CASSSWTRPSTDTQYF
-	TRBV2	TRBJ1-3	-	TGTGCCAGCAGGGACCAGGGAACTGGAAACACCATATATTTT	CASRDQGTGNTIYF
-	TRBV20-1	TRBJ2-1	-	TGCAGTGCCGCCAGGGGTTATGAGCAGTTCTTC	CSAARGYEQFF
once	TRBV7-8	TRBJ2-7	TRBD2	TGTGCCAGCAGCTTAGAACGCTTAGCGGGAGGTAGATACGAGCAGTACTTC	CASSLERLAGGRYEQYF
-	TRBV5-1	TRBJ2-5	TRBD1	TGCGCCAGCAGCATAGGACAGGGAGGCCAAGAGACCCAGTACTTC	CASSIGQGGQETQYF
-	TRBV19	TRBJ1-6	-	TGTGCCAGCCAAGCTGCAGGGGACAATTCACCCCTCCACTTT	CASQAAGDNSPLHF
-	TRBV6-5	TRBJ2-2	TRBD2	TGTGCCAGCAACCCCATAGCGGGCGGGGAGCTGTTTTTT	CASNPIAGGELFF